This TCR beta chain was sequenced in a study of blood T cell repertoires in COVID-19. Study summary: PBMCs, B-cell-depleted T cells, or T cells were the source of the cDNA or gDNA that made up the material.

In the authors' workflow: Estimated nucleated cell counts came from reference gene primer amplification. Generated by immunoSEQ multiplex PCR, the TCRdb table keeps only in-frame clones and is missing some. V and J calls plus clone size are reproduced from that table; the DNA served to infer D and trimming. This table has around 100,000 clones, roughly 85% appearing once. After removal of 4 bases from V and 4 bases from J, the junction contained 10 bases not matched to a gene. Germline CDR1 MNHEY, CDR2 SVGAGI. This CDR3 has 15 residues. This sequence originates from a human donor in a cohort sampled during active COVID-19. V gene TRBV6-5 combines with J gene TRBJ2-7; 7 nucleotides line up with TRBD1. Source material: peripheral blood. DNA of the CDR3: TGTGCCAGCAGTTTGAGCAGGGGGTTCGGGTACGAGCAGTACTTC. Protein sequence: CASSLSRGFGYEQYF.